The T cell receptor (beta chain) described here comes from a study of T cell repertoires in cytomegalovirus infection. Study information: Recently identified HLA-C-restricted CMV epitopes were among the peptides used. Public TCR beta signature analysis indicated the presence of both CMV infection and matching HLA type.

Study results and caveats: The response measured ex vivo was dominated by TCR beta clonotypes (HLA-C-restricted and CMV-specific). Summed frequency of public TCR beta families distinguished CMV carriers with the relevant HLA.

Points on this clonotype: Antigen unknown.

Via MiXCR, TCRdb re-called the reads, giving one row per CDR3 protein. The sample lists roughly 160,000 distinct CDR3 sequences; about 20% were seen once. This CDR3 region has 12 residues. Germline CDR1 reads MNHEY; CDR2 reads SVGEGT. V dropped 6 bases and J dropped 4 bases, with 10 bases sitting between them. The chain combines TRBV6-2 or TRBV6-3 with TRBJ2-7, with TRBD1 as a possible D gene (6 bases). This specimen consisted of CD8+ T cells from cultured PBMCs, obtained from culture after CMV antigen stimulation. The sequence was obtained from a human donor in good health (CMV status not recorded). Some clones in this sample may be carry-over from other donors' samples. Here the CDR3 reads CASSRDRYEQYF. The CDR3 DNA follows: TGTGCCAGCAGCCGTGACAGGTACGAGCAGTACTTC.